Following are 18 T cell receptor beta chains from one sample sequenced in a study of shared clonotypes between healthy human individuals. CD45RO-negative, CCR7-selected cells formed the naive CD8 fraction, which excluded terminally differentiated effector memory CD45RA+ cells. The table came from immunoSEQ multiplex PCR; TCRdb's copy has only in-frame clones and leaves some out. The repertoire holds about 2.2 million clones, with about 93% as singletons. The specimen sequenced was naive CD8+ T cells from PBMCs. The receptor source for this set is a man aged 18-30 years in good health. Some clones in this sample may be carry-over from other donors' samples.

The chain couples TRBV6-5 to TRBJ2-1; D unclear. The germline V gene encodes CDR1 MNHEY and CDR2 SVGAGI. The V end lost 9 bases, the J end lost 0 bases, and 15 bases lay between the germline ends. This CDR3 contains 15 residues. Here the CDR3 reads CASGMGIGSYNEQFF. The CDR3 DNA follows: TGTGCCAGTGGTATGGGCATCGGCTCCTACAATGAGCAGTTCTTC.

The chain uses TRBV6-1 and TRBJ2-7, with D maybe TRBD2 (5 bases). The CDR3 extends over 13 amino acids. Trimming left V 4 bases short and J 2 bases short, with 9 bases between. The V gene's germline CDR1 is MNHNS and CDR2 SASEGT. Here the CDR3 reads CASSGGLPYEQYF. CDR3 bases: TGTGCCAGCAGTGGCGGGTTACCCTACGAGCAGTACTTC.

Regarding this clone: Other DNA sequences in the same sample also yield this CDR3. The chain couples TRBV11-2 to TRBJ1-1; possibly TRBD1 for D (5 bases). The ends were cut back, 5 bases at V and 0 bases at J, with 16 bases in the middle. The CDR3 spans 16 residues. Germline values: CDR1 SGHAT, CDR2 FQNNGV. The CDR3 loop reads CASSPRQGAVNTEAFF. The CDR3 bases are TGTGCCAGCAGCCCCCGACAAGGGGCAGTGAACACTGAAGCTTTCTTT.

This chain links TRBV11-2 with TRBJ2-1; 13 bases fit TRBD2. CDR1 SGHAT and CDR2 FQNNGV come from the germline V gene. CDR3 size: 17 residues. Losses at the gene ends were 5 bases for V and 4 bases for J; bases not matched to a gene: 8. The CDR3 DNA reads TGTGCCAGCAGCCCGTTAGGGGGACTAGCGGGGTACAATGAGCAGTTCTTC. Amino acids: CASSPLGGLAGYNEQFF.

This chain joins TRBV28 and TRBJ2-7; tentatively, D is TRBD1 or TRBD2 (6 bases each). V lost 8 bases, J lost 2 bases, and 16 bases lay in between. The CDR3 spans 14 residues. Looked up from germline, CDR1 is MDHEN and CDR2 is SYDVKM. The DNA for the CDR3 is TGTGCCAGCCATGCGCAAGGGGGGACCTACGAGCAGTACTTC. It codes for CASHAQGGTYEQYF.

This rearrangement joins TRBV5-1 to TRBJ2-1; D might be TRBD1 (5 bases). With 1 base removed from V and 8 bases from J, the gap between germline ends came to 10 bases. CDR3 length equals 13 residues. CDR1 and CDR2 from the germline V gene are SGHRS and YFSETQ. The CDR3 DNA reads TGCGCCAGCAGCTTGTTAGGGGTCGATGAGCAGTTCTTC. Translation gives CASSLLGVDEQFF.

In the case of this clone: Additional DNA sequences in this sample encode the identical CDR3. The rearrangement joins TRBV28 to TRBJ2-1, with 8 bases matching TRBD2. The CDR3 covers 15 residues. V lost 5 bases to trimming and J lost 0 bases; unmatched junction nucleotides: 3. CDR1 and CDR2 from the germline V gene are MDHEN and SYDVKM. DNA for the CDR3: TGTGCCAGCAGTCTTACTAGCGGCTCCTACAATGAGCAGTTCTTC. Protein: CASSLTSGSYNEQFF.

The CDR3 sequence: CASSQVWGGTRRTNYGYTF. The CDR3, as DNA: TGCGCCAGCAGCCAAGTGTGGGGGGGGACTCGGAGAACTAACTATGGCTACACCTTC. This sequence joins TRBV4-3 and TRBJ1-2; D is perhaps TRBD1 (5 bases). The V gene lost 1 base and the J gene lost 0 bases, with 21 bases spanning the gap. In germline, CDR1 is LGHNA, CDR2 YSLEER. This CDR3 comprises 19 residues.

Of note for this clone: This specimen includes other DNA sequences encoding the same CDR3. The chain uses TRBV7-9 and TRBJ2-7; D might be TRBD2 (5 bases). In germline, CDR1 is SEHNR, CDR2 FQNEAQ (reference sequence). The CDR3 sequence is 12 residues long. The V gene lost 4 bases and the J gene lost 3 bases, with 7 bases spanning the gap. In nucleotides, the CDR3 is TGTGCCAGCAGCTCCGAGGGCTACGAGCAGTACTTC. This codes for CASSSEGYEQYF.

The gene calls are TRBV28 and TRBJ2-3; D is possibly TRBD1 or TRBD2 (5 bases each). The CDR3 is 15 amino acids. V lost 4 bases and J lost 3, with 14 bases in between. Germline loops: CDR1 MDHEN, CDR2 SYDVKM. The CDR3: CASSYQGVRTDTQYF. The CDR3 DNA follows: TGTGCCAGCAGTTACCAGGGAGTTCGGACAGATACGCAGTATTTT.

The CDR3 DNA reads as TGCGCCAGCAGCTTGGTTGGCAGGGGCCCAGATACGCAGTATTTT. It is translated as CASSLVGRGPDTQYF. The chain has TRBV5-1 and TRBJ2-3; a weak D match, TRBD1 (6 bases). The CDR3 loop spans 15 amino acids. Per the germline V gene, CDR1 is SGHRS and CDR2 is YFSETQ. V was shortened by 0 bases and J by 4 bases, with 12 bases between the two germline ends. Supplemented by reference TRBV5-1 and TRBJ2-3, the full variable domain reads KAGVTQTPRYLIKTRGQQVTLSCSPISGHRSVSWYQQTPGQGLQFLFEYFSETQRNKGNFPGRFSGRQFSNSRSEMNVSTLELGDSALYLCASSLVGRGPDTQYFGPGTRLTVL.

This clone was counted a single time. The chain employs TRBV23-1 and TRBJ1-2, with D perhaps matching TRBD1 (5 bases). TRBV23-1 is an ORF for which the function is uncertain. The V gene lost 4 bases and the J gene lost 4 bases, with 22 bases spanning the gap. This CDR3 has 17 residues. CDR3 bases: TGCGCCAGCAGTCGTTCGATGGGGCCCCGATACGGCTATGGCTACACCTTC. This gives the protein CASSRSMGPRYGYGYTF.

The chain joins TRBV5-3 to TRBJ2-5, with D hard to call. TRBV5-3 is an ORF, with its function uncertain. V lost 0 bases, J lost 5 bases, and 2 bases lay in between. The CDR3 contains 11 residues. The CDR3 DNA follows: TGTGCCAGAAGCTTGGATGAGACCCAGTACTTC. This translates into CARSLDETQYF.

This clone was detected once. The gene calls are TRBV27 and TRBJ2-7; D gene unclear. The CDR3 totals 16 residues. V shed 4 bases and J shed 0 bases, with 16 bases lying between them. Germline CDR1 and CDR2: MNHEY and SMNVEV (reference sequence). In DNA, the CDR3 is TGTGCCAGCAGTTATACCACGAGGACCAGCTCCTACGAGCAGTACTTC. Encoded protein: CASSYTTRTSSYEQYF.

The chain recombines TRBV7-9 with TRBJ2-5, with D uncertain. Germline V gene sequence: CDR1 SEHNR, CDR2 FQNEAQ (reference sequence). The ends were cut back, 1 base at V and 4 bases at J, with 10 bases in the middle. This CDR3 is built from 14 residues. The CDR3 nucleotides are TGTGCCAGCAGCTTAGGTGAGGAGAGAGAGACCCAGTACTTC. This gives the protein CASSLGEERETQYF.

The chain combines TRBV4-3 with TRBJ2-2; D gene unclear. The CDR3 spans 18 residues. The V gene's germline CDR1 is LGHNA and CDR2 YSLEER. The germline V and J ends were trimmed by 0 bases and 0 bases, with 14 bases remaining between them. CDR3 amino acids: CASSQEPLPVSNTGELFF. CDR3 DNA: TGCGCCAGCAGCCAAGAACCACTCCCGGTCTCGAACACCGGGGAGCTGTTTTTT.

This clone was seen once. The CDR3 region is CASSEAASGISNEQFF. The CDR3 DNA is TGTGCCAGCAGTGAGGCGGCTAGCGGGATTTCCAATGAGCAGTTCTTC. The genes are TRBV2 and TRBJ2-1, with 9 nucleotides matching TRBD2. Germline-derived CDR1 and CDR2 are SNHLY and FYNNEI. V trimming: 3 bases; J trimming: 6 bases; junction bases outside the gene matches: 9. The CDR3 spans 16 residues.

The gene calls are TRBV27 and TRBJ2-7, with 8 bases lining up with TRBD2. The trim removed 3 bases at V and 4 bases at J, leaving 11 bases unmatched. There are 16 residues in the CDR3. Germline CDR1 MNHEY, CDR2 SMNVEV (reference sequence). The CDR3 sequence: CASSFSAGDGAYEQYF. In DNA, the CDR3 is TGTGCCAGCAGTTTCTCAGCGGGAGATGGGGCGTACGAGCAGTACTTC.